This T cell receptor beta chain was documented in a study of Ad26.COV2.S vaccination and SARS-CoV-2 variants. Overall study context: It was the COV1001 Ad26.COV2.S trial arm that included the donor.

V dropped 4 bases and J dropped 2; count of bases not matched to a gene: 10. Germline V gene lookup returns CDR1 LNHDA and CDR2 SQIVND (reference sequence). The CDR3 is 17 residues long. As to treatment: roughly 20 received Ad26.COV2.S at low or high dose, single or two shots; about 5 received placebo; per-sample allocation not given. Following the first vaccine or placebo injection, samples were taken on day 63. TCRdb's table, derived via immunoSEQ multiplex PCR, lists solely in-frame clones and lacks some. The sample includes about 370,000 clones, roughly 90% of them seen just once. This TCR derives from a person between 18 and 65 years old who received the Ad26.COV2.S COVID-19 vaccine or a placebo. The input for sequencing was peripheral blood, taken in a trial of Ad26.COV2.S vaccine versus placebo. J is TRBJ2-3 and V is TRBV19; 9 nucleotides agree with TRBD1. The CDR3 region has the DNA TGTGCCAGTAGTAGAACCGCCGGGACAGGGACCACAGATACGCAGTATTTT. It specifies CASSRTAGTGTTDTQYF.